The next 20 T cell receptor beta chains were all read from a single sample in a study of control samples from healthy donors and cancer patients. Assay: immunoSEQ multiplex PCR; the TCRdb copy retains only in-frame clones and omits some. The table lists 55,000 to 70,000 clones, around 90% of them singletons, with 5.5% to 7% in the top ten. Sequenced input: PBMCs. The receptors were gathered from a man between 60 and 70 years old with colorectal cancer.

This sequence joins TRBV7-9 and TRBJ2-1, with 16 nucleotides matching TRBD2. The CDR3 spans 15 residues. The V gene end was trimmed by 5 bases and the J gene end by 10 bases; junction bases not matched to a gene: 5. CDR1 and CDR2 from the germline V gene are SEHNR and FQNEAQ (reference sequence). The CDR3, as DNA: TGTGCCAGCAGCCCCCCGGGACTAGCGGGGGGGGAGCAGTTCTTC. Translating it yields CASSPPGLAGGEQFF.

The chain links TRBV6-2 or TRBV6-3 to TRBJ2-1; D remains unclear. The CDR3 extends over 15 amino acids. Trimming pared 3 bases from V and 0 bases from J, leaving 9 bases between. Looked up from germline, CDR1 is MNHEY and CDR2 is SVGEGT. This CDR3 reads CASSYRRLSYNEQFF. The DNA of the CDR3 is TGTGCCAGCAGTTATCGGAGACTCTCCTACAATGAGCAGTTCTTC.

This sequence joins TRBV5-8 and TRBJ2-5; D gene unclear. This CDR3 spans 12 amino acids. Trimming removed 10 bases from V and 4 bases from J, with 14 bases in between. CDR1 and CDR2 from the germline V gene are SGHTS and YDEGEE. This CDR3 reads CARRPPRETQYF. CDR3 DNA sequence: TGTGCCCGGCGACCCCCTCGAGAGACCCAGTACTTC. The variable domain in full, completed from reference TRBV5-8 and TRBJ2-5, reads EAGVTQSPTHLIKTRGQQATLRCSPISGHTSVYWYQQALGLGLQFLLWYDEGEERNRGNFPPRFSGRQFPNYSSELNVNALELEDSALYLCARRPPRETQYFGPGTRLLVL.

This clone is judged medium-sized. The chain couples TRBV30 to TRBJ1-2, with TRBD1 matching 9 bases. There are 15 residues in the CDR3. Per germline, CDR1 GTSNPN and CDR2 SVGIG (reference sequence). V was pared by 3 bases and J by 6 bases, with 11 bases of the junction left unmatched. The CDR3 reads CAWSDTDRDRDGYTF. The CDR3 DNA is TGTGCCTGGAGCGATACCGACCGGGACAGGGATGGCTACACCTTC.

V gene TRBV9 combines with J gene TRBJ2-3; the D is unclear. The germline V gene encodes CDR1 SGDLS and CDR2 YYNGEE. CDR3 length: 13 amino acids. V shed 3 bases and J shed 4 bases, with 9 bases lying between them. CDR3 protein: CASSAYGADTQYF. The CDR3 region has the DNA TGTGCCAGCAGCGCCTACGGCGCAGATACGCAGTATTTT.

The chain has TRBV10-2 and TRBJ2-2; D may be TRBD2 (5 bases). The CDR3 has 14 amino acids. Per germline, CDR1 WSHSY and CDR2 SAAADI. Deletions cut 3 bases from V and 6 bases from J, with 11 bases between. The DNA of the CDR3 is TGCGCCAGCAGTGACCCGAGGGTCGCCGGGGAGCTGTTTTTT. It codes for CASSDPRVAGELFF.

The gene calls are TRBV6-5 and TRBJ1-4; the match to TRBD1 covers 7 bases. The CDR3 sequence is 14 residues long. Germline V gene data show CDR1 as MNHEY and CDR2 as SVGAGI. V dropped 6 bases and J dropped 6; count of bases not matched to a gene: 7. In DNA, the CDR3 is TGTGCCAGCAGCAGACAGGGTTTAGATGAAAAACTGTTTTTT. It specifies CASSRQGLDEKLFF.

V usage is TRBV3-1 (or the pseudogene TRBV3-2) and J usage is TRBJ1-5; the D is unclear. Germline assignment: CDR1 LGHDT and CDR2 YNNKEL (reference sequence). V was shortened by 5 bases and J by 0 bases, with 2 bases between the two germline ends. This CDR3 has 12 residues. CDR3 residues: CASSDSNQPQHF. For the CDR3, the DNA is TGTGCCAGCAGCGATAGCAATCAGCCCCAGCATTTT.

The V gene is TRBV5-1, the J gene TRBJ2-1; D gene ambiguous. Per the germline V gene, CDR1 is SGHRS and CDR2 is YFSETQ. The CDR3 has 13 amino acids. V was clipped by 0 bases and J by 3 bases, with 4 bases between them. This chain's CDR3 is CASSLDGYNEQFF. CDR3 nucleotide sequence: TGCGCCAGCAGCTTGGACGGCTACAATGAGCAGTTCTTC.

This clone was counted a single time. This rearrangement joins TRBV6-5 to TRBJ1-2; TRBD1 might be the D (5 bases). V gave up 6 bases and J gave up 4 bases, with 12 bases separating them. The CDR3 totals 13 residues. CDR1 MNHEY and CDR2 SVGAGI come from the germline V gene. The CDR3 reads CASRRGPIYGYTF. The CDR3 region has the DNA TGTGCCAGCAGAAGGGGACCCATCTATGGCTACACCTTC.

This clone occurred a few times. This specimen includes other DNA sequences encoding the same CDR3. V and J are TRBV19 and TRBJ2-7, with 9 bases matching TRBD1. The CDR3 consists of 15 residues. Trimming cost V 4 bases and J 4 bases; bases outside gene matches: 8. CDR1 and CDR2 from the germline V gene are LNHDA and SQIVND (reference sequence). The chain's CDR3 is CASSTAGTGTYEQYF. The CDR3 DNA reads as TGTGCCAGTAGTACTGCCGGGACAGGGACATACGAGCAGTACTTC.

V usage is TRBV14 and J usage is TRBJ2-7, with D unclear. The germline V and J ends were trimmed by 0 bases and 2 bases, with 14 bases remaining between them. This CDR3 is built from 16 residues. CDR1 and CDR2 from the germline V gene are SGHDN and FVKESK. The CDR3 DNA is TGTGCCAGCAGCCAAGATGAATACAGAGGACCCTACGAGCAGTACTTC. It encodes CASSQDEYRGPYEQYF.

V is TRBV6-5 and J is TRBJ1-4; 7 nucleotides line up with TRBD1. The CDR3 sequence is 15 residues long. Germline CDR1 is MNHEY and CDR2 is SVGAGI. V lost 6 bases to trimming and J lost 4 bases; unmatched junction nucleotides: 8. The CDR3: CASRKTGAHNEKLFF. The CDR3 nucleotides read TGTGCCAGCAGGAAAACAGGGGCCCATAATGAAAAACTGTTTTTT.

This clone was seen a single time. V gene TRBV7-3 combines with J gene TRBJ2-3; D possibly corresponds to TRBD2 (7 bases). Germline V lookup: CDR1 SGHTA, CDR2 FQGTGA. Trimming pared 6 bases from V and 3 bases from J, leaving 13 bases between. The CDR3 is made up of 14 amino acids. CDR3: CASSPRGATDTQYF. DNA for the CDR3: TGTGCCAGCAGTCCCCGGGGGGCGACAGATACGCAGTATTTT.

The rearrangement uses TRBV7-6 and TRBJ2-3; TRBD2 aligns across 12 bases. This CDR3 is built from 16 residues. Trimming removed 4 bases from V and 2 bases from J; junction bases left unmatched: 4. Per germline, CDR1 SGHVS and CDR2 FNYEAQ. CDR3 coding DNA: TGTGCCAGCAGCTCTACTAGCGGGGGGCCCACAGATACGCAGTATTTT. It yields the protein CASSSTSGGPTDTQYF.

In its sample, this clone was seen once. The chain carries TRBV28 and TRBJ2-2, with 9 bases identical to TRBD1. The CDR3 consists of 16 residues. V gave up 6 bases and J gave up 2 bases; unmatched junction bases: 7. Germline V gene data show CDR1 as MDHEN and CDR2 as SYDVKM. The CDR3 protein is CASRFRGQGNTGELFF. DNA for the CDR3: TGTGCCAGCAGGTTCCGGGGACAGGGCAACACCGGGGAGCTGTTTTTT.

This chain uses TRBV4-1 with TRBJ2-2; 7 bases map to TRBD2. CDR3 length equals 14 residues. Unmatched junction bases numbered 4, after V lost 3 bases and J lost 6 bases. CDR1 is MGHRA and CDR2 is YSYEKL in the germline V gene. The CDR3 sequence is CASSHRLAPGELFF. The CDR3 region has the DNA TGCGCCAGCAGCCACCGACTAGCCCCCGGGGAGCTGTTTTTT.

The chain uses TRBV28 and TRBJ2-7, with D maybe TRBD1 (6 bases). Germline CDR1 and CDR2: MDHEN and SYDVKM. V was shortened by 6 bases and J by 2 bases, with 14 bases between the two germline ends. The CDR3 is 14 amino acids. The DNA of the CDR3 is TGTGCCAGCAGCCCCCCAGGGGTTCCCTACGAGCAGTACTTC. Translated: CASSPPGVPYEQYF.

The rearrangement uses TRBV5-1 and TRBJ2-5, with 8 positions matching TRBD1. V shed 5 bases, J shed 5 bases, and the junction held 8 bases outside the gene matches. The CDR3 runs 14 residues. The germline CDR1 and CDR2 sequences are SGHRS and YFSETQ. Here the CDR3 DNA reads TGCGCCAGCAGACCCGGGACAGGTGGGGAGACCCAGTACTTC. This sequence encodes CASRPGTGGETQYF.

The chain has TRBV3-1 (or the pseudogene TRBV3-2) and TRBJ2-1; 8 bases are shared with TRBD2. Trimming cost V 4 bases and J 8 bases; bases outside gene matches: 7. This CDR3 comprises 14 residues. The germline V gene encodes CDR1 LGHDT and CDR2 YNNKEL (reference sequence). CDR3 region: CASSPTSGGDEQFF. Here the CDR3 DNA reads TGTGCCAGCAGCCCAACTAGCGGTGGGGATGAGCAGTTCTTC.